This T cell receptor beta chain is drawn from a study of beta chain features in type 1 diabetes. Whole-study findings and limits: People with Type 1 diabetes carried modestly yet significantly shorter TCRB CDR3s in all four CD4+ subsets. Type 1 diabetes patients showed fewer insertions and more deletions at VDJ junctions. Unsettled here was the matter of whether HLA type influences TCRB rearrangement.

Germline V lookup: CDR1 SGHNT, CDR2 YYREEE (reference sequence). V dropped 1 base and J dropped 8; count of bases not matched to a gene: 5. The CDR3 totals 15 residues. This clone was recorded a few times. What it binds is unknown. Of the isolated RNA, all was reverse transcribed, and so the sequenced material was expressed TCRB transcripts. Sequencing of naive, central memory and regulatory T cell samples gave an average of about 3.9 million reads. Method: immunoSEQ multiplex PCR; TCRdb's copy keeps in-frame clones and lacks some. The sample consists of roughly 350,000 clones, 9.5% to 12% of them appearing once.

This TCR was recovered from a woman in her twenties or thirties in good health. Input material: naive CD4+ T cells from blood. The rearrangement uses TRBV5-4 and TRBJ2-1, with TRBD2 matching 11 bases. The CDR3: CASSLRLAGFDEQFF. The CDR3 nucleotides are TGTGCCAGCAGCTTGAGACTAGCGGGATTTGATGAGCAGTTCTTC.